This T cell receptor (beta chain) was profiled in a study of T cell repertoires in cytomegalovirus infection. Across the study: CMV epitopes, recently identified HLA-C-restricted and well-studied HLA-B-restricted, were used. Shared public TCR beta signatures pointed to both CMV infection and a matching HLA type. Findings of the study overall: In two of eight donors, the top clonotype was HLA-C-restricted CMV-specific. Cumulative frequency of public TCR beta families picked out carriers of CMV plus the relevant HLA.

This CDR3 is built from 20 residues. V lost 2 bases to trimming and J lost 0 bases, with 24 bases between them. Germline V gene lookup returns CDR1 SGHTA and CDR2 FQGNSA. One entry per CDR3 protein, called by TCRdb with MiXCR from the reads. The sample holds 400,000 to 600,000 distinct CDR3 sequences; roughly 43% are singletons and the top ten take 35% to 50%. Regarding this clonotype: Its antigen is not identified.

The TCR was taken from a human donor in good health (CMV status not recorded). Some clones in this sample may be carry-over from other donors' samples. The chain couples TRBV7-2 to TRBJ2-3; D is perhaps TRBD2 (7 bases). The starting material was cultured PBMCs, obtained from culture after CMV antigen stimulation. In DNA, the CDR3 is TGTGCCAGCAGCTTAAAGGTGTCGTTAGACGGGGGGCCAAGCACAGATACGCAGTATTTT. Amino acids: CASSLKVSLDGGPSTDTQYF.